Listed below are T cell receptor beta chains from one sample, sequenced in a study of cytomegalovirus exposure and HLA in healthy donors. The table came from immunoSEQ multiplex PCR; TCRdb's copy has only in-frame clones and leaves some out. The sample consists of 65,000 to 100,000 clones, more than 60% of them appearing once. Sequenced sample: PBMCs. These receptors originate from a man between 35 and 55 years old in good health and CMV-seronegative. Each CDR3 is given with its conserved first and last residue. A D gene is named only where the DNA matches it firmly. Clone sizes are given selectively: once, few, many, or a class where the clone is expanded.

. TRBJ2-7 TRBD1 TRBV6-5 CASGAARDSSYEQYF TGTGCCAGCGGGGCCGCCCGGGACAGCTCCTACGAGCAGTACTTC
. TRBJ2-2 . TRBV30 CAWSPGRFGELFF TGTGCCTGGAGCCCAGGTCGATTCGGGGAGCTGTTTTTT
. TRBJ1-1 TRBD1 TRBV7-9 CASSPLQGANTEAFF TGTGCCAGCAGCCCCCTACAGGGGGCGAACACTGAAGCTTTCTTT
few TRBJ1-2 . TRBV4-1 CASSQDTALNYGYTF TGCGCCAGCAGCCAAGATACAGCATTGAACTATGGCTACACCTTC
. TRBJ2-7 . TRBV7-2 CASRKAGQPLQYF TGTGCCAGCCGCAAGGCAGGCCAGCCCCTCCAGTACTTC
. TRBJ2-3 . TRBV27 CASSLIRARTDTQYF TGTGCCAGCAGTTTAATCAGGGCCCGGACAGATACGCAGTATTTT
few TRBJ1-3 TRBD1 TRBV5-4 CASSFGGGARGNTIYF TGTGCCAGCAGCTTTGGAGGGGGCGCGCGTGGAAACACCATATATTTT
few TRBJ2-2 TRBD2 TRBV4-1 CVSSEKGTSGGSGELFF TGCGTCAGCAGCGAAAAGGGCACTAGCGGGGGCTCCGGGGAGCTGTTTTTT
. TRBJ2-1 . TRBV7-9 CASSPWLGGNNEQFF TGTGCCAGCTCCCCTTGGTTGGGGGGAAACAATGAGCAGTTCTTC
. TRBJ2-7 . TRBV27 CASTPRGPAYEQYF TGTGCCAGCACCCCAAGAGGGCCAGCCTACGAGCAGTACTTC
. TRBJ1-4 . TRBV5-1 CASSVAGDEKLFF TGCGCCAGCAGCGTCGCCGGAGATGAAAAACTGTTTTTT
. TRBJ1-5 TRBD1 TRBV5-8 CASSLTGGSGQPQHF TGTGCCAGCAGCTTGACAGGGGGCTCGGGGCAGCCCCAGCATTTT
few TRBJ2-3 TRBD1 TRBV5-6 CASSWLRQGGTDTQYF TGTGCCAGCAGCTGGCTCAGACAGGGTGGGACAGATACGCAGTATTTT
few TRBJ1-1 TRBD1 TRBV5-6 CASSLPTGAEAFF TGTGCCAGCAGCCTACCAACAGGGGCCGAAGCTTTCTTT
. TRBJ2-1 . TRBV7-9 CASSPPAPYNEQFF TGTGCCAGCAGCCCACCCGCGCCATACAATGAGCAGTTCTTC
few TRBJ2-7 . TRBV4-1 CASSQSGEQYF TGCGCCAGCAGCCAATCGGGGGAGCAGTACTTC
. TRBJ2-2 . TRBV5-8 CASSPWQRGSTTGELFF TGTGCCAGCAGCCCCTGGCAGAGGGGGAGCACCACCGGGGAGCTGTTTTTT